Listed below are T cell receptor beta chains from one sample, sequenced in a study of radiation and T cells in renal cell carcinoma. TCRdb's table, derived via immunoSEQ multiplex PCR, lists solely in-frame clones and lacks some. The sample holds about 90,000 clones, around 83% seen once. The starting material was blood, obtained from a patient whose treatment included radiotherapy and nephrectomy. All receptors derive from a man between 60 and 75 years old with renal cell carcinoma. The CDR3 runs from the conserved cysteine through the conserved F or W. The D gene is left open where the match is weak. Not all rows give a size; the values are once, few, many and, for expanded clones, a class.

v_gene,abundance,d_gene,j_gene,CDR3aa,CDR3nt
TRBV20-1,few,TRBD2,TRBJ2-1,CSATIAGKQFF,TGCAGTGCTACCATAGCGGGAAAGCAGTTCTTC
TRBV7-8,.,.,TRBJ1-5,CASSLVGQPNQPQHF,TGTGCCAGCAGCTTAGTCGGACAACCGAATCAGCCCCAGCATTTT
TRBV6-5,.,TRBD2,TRBJ2-7,CASSRGGAYEQYF,TGTGCCAGCAGTCGGGGGGGAGCCTACGAGCAGTACTTC
TRBV20-1,.,.,TRBJ1-2,CSVIGTYGYTF,TGCAGTGTAATAGGGACCTATGGCTACACCTTC
TRBV5-6,.,.,TRBJ2-7,CASSLAGPYEQYF,TGTGCCAGCAGCTTGGCAGGACCCTACGAGCAGTACTTC
TRBV4-1,.,.,TRBJ2-3,CASSLGLFTDTQYF,TGCGCCAGCAGCCTGGGACTTTTCACAGATACGCAGTATTTT
TRBV9,.,.,TRBJ1-3,CASSVGGGNTIYF,TGTGCCAGCAGCGTAGGCGGCGGAAACACCATATATTTT
TRBV15,.,.,TRBJ2-1,CATRRGYGQLQGEQFF,TGTGCCACCAGGAGGGGGTACGGACAGCTACAGGGTGAGCAGTTCTTC
TRBV14,once,TRBD1,TRBJ1-2,CASSPDRGRGYTF,TGTGCCAGCAGCCCAGACAGGGGACGTGGCTACACCTTC
TRBV7-2,.,.,TRBJ1-2,CASSLGQRRLRGYTF,TGTGCCAGCAGCTTAGGTCAAAGGAGGCTTCGGGGCTACACCTTC
TRBV29-1,.,TRBD1,TRBJ2-1,CSAAPQGVEQFF,TGCAGCGCAGCGCCACAGGGGGTTGAGCAGTTCTTC
TRBV9,.,.,TRBJ2-1,CASSPRAGGGNEQFF,TGTGCCAGCAGCCCTCGTGCAGGAGGGGGCAATGAGCAGTTCTTC
TRBV13,.,TRBD1,TRBJ2-2,CASSLGQTGENTGELFF,TGTGCCAGCAGCTTAGGACAAACAGGGGAAAACACCGGGGAGCTGTTTTTT
TRBV19,.,.,TRBJ2-5,CASSGGAEETQYF,TGTGCCAGTAGCGGGGGAGCGGAAGAGACCCAGTACTTC
TRBV14,few,.,TRBJ2-7,CASSQTQVAEQYF,TGTGCCAGCAGCCAGACCCAGGTGGCCGAGCAGTACTTC
TRBV4-1,few,TRBD1,TRBJ1-1,CASSQIAWTGSTEAFF,TGCGCCAGCAGCCAGATAGCATGGACAGGGAGCACTGAAGCTTTCTTT
TRBV29-1,few,.,TRBJ1-1,CSVEWGPEAFF,TGCAGCGTTGAATGGGGACCAGAAGCTTTCTTT
TRBV6-6,.,.,TRBJ2-1,CASSWSREFRLNEQFF,TGTGCCAGCAGTTGGTCGCGGGAATTCCGACTCAATGAGCAGTTCTTC
TRBV11-2,.,TRBD1,TRBJ1-2,CASSWRAGGGGYTF,TGTGCCAGCAGCTGGAGGGCAGGGGGTGGTGGCTACACCTTC
TRBV15,.,.,TRBJ2-2,CATNGGRTNTGELFF,TGTGCCACTAACGGAGGGAGGACGAACACCGGGGAGCTGTTTTTT
TRBV6-5,.,.,TRBJ2-5,CASSYSMRDQETQYF,TGTGCCAGCAGTTACTCGATGCGGGACCAAGAGACCCAGTACTTC
TRBV6-1,.,TRBD1,TRBJ1-1,CASSENPGTGAEWSTEAFF,TGTGCCAGCAGTGAAAACCCCGGGACAGGGGCCGAGTGGAGCACTGAAGCTTTCTTT
TRBV28,.,TRBD1,TRBJ2-7,CASSDREGGYEQYF,TGTGCCAGCAGTGACAGGGAAGGAGGCTACGAGCAGTACTTC
TRBV28,.,TRBD1,TRBJ1-2,CASSSPDRGRLDGYTF,TGTGCCAGCAGTTCTCCGGACAGGGGGCGCCTAGATGGCTACACCTTC